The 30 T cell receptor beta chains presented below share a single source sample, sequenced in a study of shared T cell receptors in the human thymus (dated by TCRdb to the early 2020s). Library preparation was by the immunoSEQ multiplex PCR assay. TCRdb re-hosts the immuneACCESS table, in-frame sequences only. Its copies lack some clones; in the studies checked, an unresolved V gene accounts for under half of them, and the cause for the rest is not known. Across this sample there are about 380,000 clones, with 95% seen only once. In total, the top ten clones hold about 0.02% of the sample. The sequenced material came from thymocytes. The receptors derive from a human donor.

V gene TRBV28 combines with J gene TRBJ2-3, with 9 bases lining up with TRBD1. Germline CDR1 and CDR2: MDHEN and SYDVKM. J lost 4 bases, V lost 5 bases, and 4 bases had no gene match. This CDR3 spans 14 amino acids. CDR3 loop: CASSPRDRADTQYF. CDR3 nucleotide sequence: TGTGCCAGCAGTCCCAGGGACAGGGCAGATACGCAGTATTTT. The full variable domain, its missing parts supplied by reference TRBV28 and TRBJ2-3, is DVKVTQSSRYLVKRTGEKVFLECVQDMDHENMFWYRQDPGLGLRLIYFSYDVKMKEKGDIPEGYSVSREKKERFSLILESASTNQTSMYLCASSPRDRADTQYFGPGTRLTVL.

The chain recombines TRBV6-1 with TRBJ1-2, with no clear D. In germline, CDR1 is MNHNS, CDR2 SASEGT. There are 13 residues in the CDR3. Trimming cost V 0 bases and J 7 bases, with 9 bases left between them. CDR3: CASSEAKGGGYTF. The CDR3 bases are TGTGCCAGCAGTGAAGCAAAGGGCGGTGGCTACACCTTC.

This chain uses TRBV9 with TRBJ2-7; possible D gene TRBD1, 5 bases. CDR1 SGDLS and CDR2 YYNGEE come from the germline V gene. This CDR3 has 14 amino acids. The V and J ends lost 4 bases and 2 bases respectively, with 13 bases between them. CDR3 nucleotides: TGTGCCAGCAGCCCCCCCGACAGTCCCTACGAGCAGTACTTC. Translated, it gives CASSPPDSPYEQYF.

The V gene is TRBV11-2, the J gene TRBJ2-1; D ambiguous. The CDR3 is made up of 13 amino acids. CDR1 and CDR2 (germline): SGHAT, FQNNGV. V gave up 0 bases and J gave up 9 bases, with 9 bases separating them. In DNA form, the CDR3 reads TGTGCCAGCAGCTTAGATCCGGCTCCTGAGCAGTTCTTC. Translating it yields CASSLDPAPEQFF.

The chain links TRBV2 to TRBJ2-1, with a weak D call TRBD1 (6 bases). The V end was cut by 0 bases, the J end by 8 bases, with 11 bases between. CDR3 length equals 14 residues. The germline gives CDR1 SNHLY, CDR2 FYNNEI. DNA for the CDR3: TGTGCCAGCAGTGAAGCGTGGACAGTGGATGAGCAGTTCTTC. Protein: CASSEAWTVDEQFF.

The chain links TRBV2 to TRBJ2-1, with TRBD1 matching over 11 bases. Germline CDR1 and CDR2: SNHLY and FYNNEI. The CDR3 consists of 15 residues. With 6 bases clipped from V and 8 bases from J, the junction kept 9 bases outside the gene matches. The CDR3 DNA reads TGTGCCAGCAGGGTAGGGGACAGGGGGTTGCATGAGCAGTTCTTC. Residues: CASRVGDRGLHEQFF.

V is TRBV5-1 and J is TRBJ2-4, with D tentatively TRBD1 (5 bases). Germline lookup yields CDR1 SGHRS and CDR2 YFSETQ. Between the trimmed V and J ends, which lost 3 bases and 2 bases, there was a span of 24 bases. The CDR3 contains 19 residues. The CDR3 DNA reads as TGCGCCAGCAGCTCCGGCCCCACGACAGACTTTCATTCCAAAAACATTCAGTACTTC. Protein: CASSSGPTTDFHSKNIQYF. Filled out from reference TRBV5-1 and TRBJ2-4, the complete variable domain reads KAGVTQTPRYLIKTRGQQVTLSCSPISGHRSVSWYQQTPGQGLQFLFEYFSETQRNKGNFPGRFSGRQFSNSRSEMNVSTLELGDSALYLCASSSGPTTDFHSKNIQYFGAGTRLSVL.

CDR3 coding DNA: TGTGCCAGCAGTTTCCGCTTGGTGGGGCCCCCCCGTCCCCAGCATTTT. This codes for CASSFRLVGPPRPQHF. The chain combines TRBV28 with TRBJ1-5; weak D call: TRBD1 (5 bases). Trimming took 3 bases from V and 10 from J, leaving 22 bases between them. Germline loops: CDR1 MDHEN, CDR2 SYDVKM. The CDR3 length is 16 residues.

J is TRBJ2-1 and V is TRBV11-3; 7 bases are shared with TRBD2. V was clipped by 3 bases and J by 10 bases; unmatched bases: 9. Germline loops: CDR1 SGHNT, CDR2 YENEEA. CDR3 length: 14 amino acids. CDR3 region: CASSFGGSGGEQFF. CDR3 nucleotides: TGTGCCAGCAGCTTTGGCGGTTCGGGAGGCGAGCAGTTCTTC.

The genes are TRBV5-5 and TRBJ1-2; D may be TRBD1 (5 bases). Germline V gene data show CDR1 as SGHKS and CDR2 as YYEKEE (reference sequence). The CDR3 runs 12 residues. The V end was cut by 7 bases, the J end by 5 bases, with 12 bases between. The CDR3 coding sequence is TGTGCCAGCTCCCTTGGGGCTTATGGCTACACCTTC. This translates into CASSLGAYGYTF.

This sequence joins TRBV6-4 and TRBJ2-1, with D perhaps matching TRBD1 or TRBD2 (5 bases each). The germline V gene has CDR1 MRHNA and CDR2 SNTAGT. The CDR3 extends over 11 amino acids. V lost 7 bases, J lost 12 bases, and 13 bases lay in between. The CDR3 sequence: CASNAGLAQFF. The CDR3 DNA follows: TGTGCCAGCAATGCAGGGCTAGCGCAGTTCTTC.

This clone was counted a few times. CDR3 DNA: TGTGCCAGCAGCCAAGGGCGGGTACCGAGGCCAGAGCAGTACTTC. Protein product: CASSQGRVPRPEQYF. The V gene is TRBV14, the J gene TRBJ2-7, with D perhaps TRBD2 (5 bases). Germline V gives CDR1 SGHDN, CDR2 FVKESK. The ends were cut back, 1 base at V and 7 bases at J, with 17 bases in the middle. CDR3 length: 15 amino acids.

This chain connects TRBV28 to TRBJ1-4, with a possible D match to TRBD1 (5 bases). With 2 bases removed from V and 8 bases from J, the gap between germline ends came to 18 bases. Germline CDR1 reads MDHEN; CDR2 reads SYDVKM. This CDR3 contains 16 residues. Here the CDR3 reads CASSLDSYVSKEKLFF. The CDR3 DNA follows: TGTGCCAGCAGTTTAGACAGCTACGTATCGAAGGAAAAACTGTTTTTT. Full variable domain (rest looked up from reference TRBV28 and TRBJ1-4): DVKVTQSSRYLVKRTGEKVFLECVQDMDHENMFWYRQDPGLGLRLIYFSYDVKMKEKGDIPEGYSVSREKKERFSLILESASTNQTSMYLCASSLDSYVSKEKLFFGSGTQLSVL.

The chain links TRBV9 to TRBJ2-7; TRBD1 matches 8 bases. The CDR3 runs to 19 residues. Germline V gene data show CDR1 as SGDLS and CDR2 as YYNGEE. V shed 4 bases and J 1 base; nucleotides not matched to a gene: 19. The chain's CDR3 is CASSHPITWTGQGSYEQYF. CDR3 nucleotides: TGTGCCAGCAGCCACCCGATTACTTGGACCGGACAGGGTTCCTACGAGCAGTACTTC.

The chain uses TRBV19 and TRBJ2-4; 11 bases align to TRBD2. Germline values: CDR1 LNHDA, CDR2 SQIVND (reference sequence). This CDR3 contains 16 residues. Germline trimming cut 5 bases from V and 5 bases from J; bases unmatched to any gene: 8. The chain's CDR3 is CASSLPGLADENIQYF. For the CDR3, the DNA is TGTGCCAGTAGTCTTCCGGGACTAGCGGACGAAAACATTCAGTACTTC.

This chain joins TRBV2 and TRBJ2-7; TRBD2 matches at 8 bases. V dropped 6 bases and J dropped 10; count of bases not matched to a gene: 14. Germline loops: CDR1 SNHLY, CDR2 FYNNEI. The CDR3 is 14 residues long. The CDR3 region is CASSARVVAGPQYF. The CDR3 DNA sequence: TGTGCCAGCAGCGCCAGGGTGGTAGCGGGACCACAGTACTTC.

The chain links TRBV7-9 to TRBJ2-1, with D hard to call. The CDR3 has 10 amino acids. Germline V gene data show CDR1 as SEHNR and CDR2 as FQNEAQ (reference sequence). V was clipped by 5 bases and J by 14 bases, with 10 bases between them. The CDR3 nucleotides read TGTGCCAGCAGCCCTGAAGCAGAGTTCTTC. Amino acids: CASSPEAEFF. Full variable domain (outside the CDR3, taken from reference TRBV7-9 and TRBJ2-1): DTGVSQNPRHKITKRGQNVTFRCDPISEHNRLYWYRQTLGQGPEFLTYFQNEAQLEKSRLLSDRFSAERPKGSFSTLEIQRTEQGDSAMYLCASSPEAEFFGPGTRLTVL.

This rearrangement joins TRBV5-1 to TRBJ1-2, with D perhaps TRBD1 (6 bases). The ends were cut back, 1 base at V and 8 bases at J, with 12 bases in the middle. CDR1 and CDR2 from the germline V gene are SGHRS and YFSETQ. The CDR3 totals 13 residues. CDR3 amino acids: CASSLQQGGGYTF. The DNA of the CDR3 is TGCGCCAGCAGCTTGCAACAGGGAGGCGGCTACACCTTC.

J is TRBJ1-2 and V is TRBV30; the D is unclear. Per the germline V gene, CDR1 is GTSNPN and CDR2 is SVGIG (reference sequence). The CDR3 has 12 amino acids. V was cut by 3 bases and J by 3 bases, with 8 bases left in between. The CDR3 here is CAWREQYYGYTF. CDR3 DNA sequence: TGTGCCTGGAGAGAGCAATACTATGGCTACACCTTC.

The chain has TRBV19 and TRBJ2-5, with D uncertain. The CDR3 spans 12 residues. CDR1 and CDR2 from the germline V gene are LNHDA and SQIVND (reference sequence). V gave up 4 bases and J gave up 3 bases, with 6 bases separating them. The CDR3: CASSSQKETQYF. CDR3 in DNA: TGTGCCAGTAGTAGTCAGAAAGAGACCCAGTACTTC.

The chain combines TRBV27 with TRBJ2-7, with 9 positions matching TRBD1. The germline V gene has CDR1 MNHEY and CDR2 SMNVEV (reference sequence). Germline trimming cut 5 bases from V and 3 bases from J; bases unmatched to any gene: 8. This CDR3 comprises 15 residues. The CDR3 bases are TGTGCCAGCAGTACGTTGGGACAGGGACGCTACGAGCAGTACTTC. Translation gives CASSTLGQGRYEQYF.

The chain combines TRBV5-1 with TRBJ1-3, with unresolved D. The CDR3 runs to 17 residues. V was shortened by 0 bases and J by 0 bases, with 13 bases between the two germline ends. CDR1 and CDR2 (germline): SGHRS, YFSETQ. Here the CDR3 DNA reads TGCGCCAGCAGCTTGGCCACCCGAGCCATCTCTGGAAACACCATATATTTT. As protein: CASSLATRAISGNTIYF.

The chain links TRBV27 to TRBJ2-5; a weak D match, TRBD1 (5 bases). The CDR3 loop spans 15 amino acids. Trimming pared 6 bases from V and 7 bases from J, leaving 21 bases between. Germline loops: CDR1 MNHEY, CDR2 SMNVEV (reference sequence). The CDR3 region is CASRTAKTRNWTQYF. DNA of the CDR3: TGTGCCAGCAGGACAGCGAAAACAAGAAATTGGACCCAGTACTTC.

The CDR3 loop reads CASSQEGTGSSGGETQYF. CDR3 DNA: TGCGCCAGCAGCCAAGAGGGGACTGGTTCCTCGGGGGGAGAGACCCAGTACTTC. The chain combines TRBV4-3 with TRBJ2-5, with 7 bases that match TRBD2. The V gene's germline CDR1 is LGHNA and CDR2 YSLEER. The trim removed 0 bases at V and 4 bases at J, leaving 14 bases unmatched. The length of the CDR3 is 18 residues.

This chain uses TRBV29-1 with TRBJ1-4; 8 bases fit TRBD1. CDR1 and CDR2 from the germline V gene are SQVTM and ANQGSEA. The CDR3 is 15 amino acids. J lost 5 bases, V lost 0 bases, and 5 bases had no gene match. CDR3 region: CSVEDSGGGNEKLFF. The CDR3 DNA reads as TGCAGCGTTGAAGATTCAGGGGGCGGGAATGAAAAACTGTTTTTT.

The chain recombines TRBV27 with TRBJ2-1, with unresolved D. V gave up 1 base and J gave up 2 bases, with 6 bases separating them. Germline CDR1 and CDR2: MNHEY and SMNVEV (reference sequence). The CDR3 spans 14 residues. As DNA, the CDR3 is TGTGCCAGCAGTTTATTTTGGGCCTACAATGAGCAGTTCTTC. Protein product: CASSLFWAYNEQFF.

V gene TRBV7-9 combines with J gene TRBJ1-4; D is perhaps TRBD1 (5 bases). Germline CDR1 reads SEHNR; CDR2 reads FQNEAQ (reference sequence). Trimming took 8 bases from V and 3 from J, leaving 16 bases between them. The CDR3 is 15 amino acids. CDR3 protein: CASFSGTLPNEKLFF. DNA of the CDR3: TGTGCCAGCTTCTCCGGGACCTTACCTAATGAAAAACTGTTTTTT. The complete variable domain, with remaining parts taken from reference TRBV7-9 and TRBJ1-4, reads DTGVSQNPRHKITKRGQNVTFRCDPISEHNRLYWYRQTLGQGPEFLTYFQNEAQLEKSRLLSDRFSAERPKGSFSTLEIQRTEQGDSAMYLCASFSGTLPNEKLFFGSGTQLSVL.

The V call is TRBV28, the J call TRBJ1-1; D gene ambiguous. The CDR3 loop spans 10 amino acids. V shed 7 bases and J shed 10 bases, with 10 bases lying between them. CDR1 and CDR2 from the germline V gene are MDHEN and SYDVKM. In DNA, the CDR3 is TGTGCCAGCACCGCGTGGCGAGCTTTCTTT. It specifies CASTAWRAFF.

CDR3 loop: CASSGTETNYGYTF. In DNA form, the CDR3 reads TGTGCCAGCAGTGGGACCGAGACTAACTATGGCTACACCTTC. This chain connects TRBV6-1 to TRBJ1-2; D is uncertain. Trimming took 4 bases from V and 0 from J, leaving 9 bases between them. The germline V gene has CDR1 MNHNS and CDR2 SASEGT. The CDR3 covers 14 residues.

CDR3 nucleotide sequence: TGTGCCAGCAGCGTAGTAAACTTAAGGGACAGGGGGCCGGTCGATGGCTACACCTTC. Protein product: CASSVVNLRDRGPVDGYTF. The rearrangement links TRBV9 to TRBJ1-2; 12 nucleotides align to TRBD1. The length of the CDR3 is 19 residues. V lost 0 bases to trimming and J lost 6 bases; unmatched junction nucleotides: 15. The V gene's germline CDR1 is SGDLS and CDR2 YYNGEE.